This paragraph reports one TCR beta chain. The PCR made use of 60 Vbeta and 13 Jbeta primers. Only in-frame clones appear in the TCRdb table, and some are missing; sequencing was by immunoSEQ multiplex PCR. The sample contains approximately 170,000 clones, roughly 83% of which appear only once. The source of the sample is a study of cytomegalovirus exposure and HLA in healthy donors. CDR3 length equals 17 residues. The germline V gene has CDR1 SQVTM and CDR2 ANQGSEA. V shed 0 bases and J 0 bases; nucleotides not matched to a gene: 3. The material sequenced was PBMCs. The chain couples TRBV29-1 to TRBJ2-6, with 9 nucleotides matching TRBD1. This TCR was recovered from a woman aged 50 to 60 in good health and CMV-seronegative. The CDR3 DNA reads as TGCAGCGTTGAAGAGGGACAGGGTCACTCTGGGGCCAACGTCCTGACTTTC. Protein product: CSVEEGQGHSGANVLTF.